A selection of T cell receptor beta chains follows, all from one sample in a study of blood T cells in healthy people across ages. TCRdb re-called the 5' RACE reads through MiXCR, storing one row per CDR3 protein. The sample has 1.4 million or so distinct CDR3 sequences, roughly 43% seen once. Sequencing was done on a sample of blood. The receptors come from a woman aged 18-30 years in good health. The CDR3 runs from the conserved cysteine through the conserved F or W. Fields, in order: CDR3 DNA, CDR3 protein, D gene, V gene, clone size, J gene. A D gene is named only where the DNA matches it firmly. Clone size is shown for a subset of rows, as once, few, many or a class of expanded clone.

CDR3nt: TGTGCCAGCAGTATAACAGGGTCTGGCTACACCTTC
CDR3aa: CASSITGSGYTF
d_gene: .
v_gene: TRBV12-3/TRBV12-4
abundance: .
j_gene: TRBJ1-2

CDR3nt: TGTGCCAGCAGCGCGACTAGCGGGGGGGCCTACAATGAGCAGTTCTTC
CDR3aa: CASSATSGGAYNEQFF
d_gene: TRBD2
v_gene: TRBV7-9
abundance: few
j_gene: TRBJ2-1

CDR3nt: TGTGCCAGCAGTTGGGCCATCACAGATACGCAGTATTTT
CDR3aa: CASSWAITDTQYF
d_gene: .
v_gene: TRBV27
abundance: .
j_gene: TRBJ2-3

CDR3nt: TGTGCCAGCAGCCAAGAGAGACTAGCTCCCTACAATGAGCAGTTCTTC
CDR3aa: CASSQERLAPYNEQFF
d_gene: TRBD2
v_gene: TRBV4-2
abundance: .
j_gene: TRBJ2-1

CDR3nt: TGCGCCAGCAGCCCCGCGTTAGGACTAGCGTTGTGCGAGCAGTACTTC
CDR3aa: CASSPALGLALCEQYF
d_gene: TRBD2
v_gene: TRBV4-3
abundance: .
j_gene: TRBJ2-7

CDR3nt: TGTGCCAGCAGCCAAGGGACGGTAGAAAAACTGTTTTTT
CDR3aa: CASSQGTVEKLFF
d_gene: .
v_gene: TRBV14
abundance: .
j_gene: TRBJ1-4

CDR3nt: TGTGCCAGCAGCTTCCGGGACAACCGCCCTAGTAGTGAGTTCTTC
CDR3aa: CASSFRDNRPSSEFF
d_gene: .
v_gene: TRBV7-8
abundance: .
j_gene: TRBJ2-1

CDR3nt: TGTGCCACCGGACAGGGGGCTGAAGCTTTCTTT
CDR3aa: CATGQGAEAFF
d_gene: TRBD1
v_gene: TRBV2
abundance: few
j_gene: TRBJ1-1

CDR3nt: TGTGCCAGCAGTTACGGCTACAAAGAGACCCAGTACTTC
CDR3aa: CASSYGYKETQYF
d_gene: .
v_gene: TRBV6-5
abundance: .
j_gene: TRBJ2-5

CDR3nt: TGTGCCAGCAGTGAGACCGCGACTAGCGGGCTAGACTACGAGCAGTACTTC
CDR3aa: CASSETATSGLDYEQYF
d_gene: TRBD2
v_gene: TRBV2
abundance: .
j_gene: TRBJ2-7

CDR3nt: TGCGCCAGCAGCCAAGGCCCAGGGCTATTTGAAAACATTCAGTACTTC
CDR3aa: CASSQGPGLFENIQYF
d_gene: .
v_gene: TRBV4-3
abundance: .
j_gene: TRBJ2-4

CDR3nt: TGCAGTGCTGCCCGGACAGGGGTGCCAGATACGCAGTATTTT
CDR3aa: CSAARTGVPDTQYF
d_gene: TRBD1
v_gene: TRBV20-1
abundance: .
j_gene: TRBJ2-3

CDR3nt: TGCAGTGTCGCGTCGCAAGTAAATGAAAAACTGTTTTTT
CDR3aa: CSVASQVNEKLFF
d_gene: .
v_gene: TRBV20-1
abundance: .
j_gene: TRBJ1-4

CDR3nt: TGTGCCATCAGTGTTGGACTAGCGGGGTCAGATACGCAGTATTTT
CDR3aa: CAISVGLAGSDTQYF
d_gene: TRBD2
v_gene: TRBV10-3
abundance: .
j_gene: TRBJ2-3

CDR3nt: TGCAGTGCTAGAGTCGGGATGGAACTGACAGGCCCTCCCCCCAATGAGCAGTTCTTC
CDR3aa: CSARVGMELTGPPPNEQFF
d_gene: .
v_gene: TRBV20-1
abundance: few
j_gene: TRBJ2-1

CDR3nt: TGTGCCAGCAGTACAAGGACAGGAGAACCCTACGAGCAGTACTTC
CDR3aa: CASSTRTGEPYEQYF
d_gene: TRBD1
v_gene: TRBV27
abundance: .
j_gene: TRBJ2-7

CDR3nt: TGCGCCAGCAGCCCGGGACAGTGGGGAGAGACCCAGTACTTC
CDR3aa: CASSPGQWGETQYF
d_gene: TRBD1
v_gene: TRBV5-1
abundance: .
j_gene: TRBJ2-5

CDR3nt: TGTGCCAGCAGTCGGATACTCGGGACGGCGTACCAAGAGACCCAGTACTTC
CDR3aa: CASSRILGTAYQETQYF
d_gene: .
v_gene: TRBV6-2/TRBV6-3
abundance: few
j_gene: TRBJ2-5

CDR3nt: TGTGCTAGTGGTCCGCCTGCGCTGAACACTGAAGCTTTCTTT
CDR3aa: CASGPPALNTEAFF
d_gene: .
v_gene: TRBV12-5
abundance: .
j_gene: TRBJ1-1

CDR3nt: TGTGCCAGCAGTCTTTCTATCCAAGGGGGGGAGCAGTACTTC
CDR3aa: CASSLSIQGGEQYF
d_gene: .
v_gene: TRBV7-2
abundance: .
j_gene: TRBJ2-7

CDR3nt: TGCGCCAGCAGCTTGGCATTGGGAGGATCTTACAATGAGCAGTACTTC
CDR3aa: CASSLALGGSYNEQYF
d_gene: .
v_gene: TRBV5-1
abundance: once
j_gene: TRBJ2-7

CDR3nt: TGTGCCAGCAGCGTACCAGCGGCGAACACCGGGGAGCTGTTTTTT
CDR3aa: CASSVPAANTGELFF
d_gene: .
v_gene: TRBV7-3
abundance: .
j_gene: TRBJ2-2

CDR3nt: TGCAGTGCGGTTCGGGGTAGGCGGACCACTGAAGCTTTCTTT
CDR3aa: CSAVRGRRTTEAFF
d_gene: .
v_gene: TRBV20-1
abundance: .
j_gene: TRBJ1-1

CDR3nt: TGTGCCAGCAGTTCGCCGGGAGGAGGTACCTACGAGCAGTACTTC
CDR3aa: CASSSPGGGTYEQYF
d_gene: TRBD2
v_gene: TRBV28
abundance: .
j_gene: TRBJ2-7

CDR3nt: TGTGCCAGCAGTTACACCAACTGGGGCAATCAGCCCCAGCATTTT
CDR3aa: CASSYTNWGNQPQHF
d_gene: .
v_gene: TRBV6-2/TRBV6-3
abundance: few
j_gene: TRBJ1-5

CDR3nt: TGCAGCCTGGGGGGGGGCAGCTCCTACAATGAGCAGTTCTTC
CDR3aa: CSLGGGSSYNEQFF
d_gene: .
v_gene: TRBV29-1
abundance: .
j_gene: TRBJ2-1

CDR3nt: TGCAGCGTGAACAGGTTCTCTAGCACAGATACGCAGTATTTT
CDR3aa: CSVNRFSSTDTQYF
d_gene: .
v_gene: TRBV29-1
abundance: few
j_gene: TRBJ2-3

CDR3nt: TGCAGTGCCACCAACCGGTGGTCGAACACTGAAGCTTTCTTT
CDR3aa: CSATNRWSNTEAFF
d_gene: .
v_gene: TRBV20-1
abundance: .
j_gene: TRBJ1-1

CDR3nt: TGCGCCAGCAGGGCTCTGGGTGCAAACACTGAAGCTTTCTTT
CDR3aa: CASRALGANTEAFF
d_gene: .
v_gene: TRBV4-1
abundance: .
j_gene: TRBJ1-1

CDR3nt: TGCAGCGTTGAATCGTTTCGGAAGGGGAACAATTCACCCCTCCACTTT
CDR3aa: CSVESFRKGNNSPLHF
d_gene: .
v_gene: TRBV29-1
abundance: .
j_gene: TRBJ1-6

CDR3nt: TGTGCCGGCAGCGCACCGACAGGTTATGGCTACACCTTC
CDR3aa: CAGSAPTGYGYTF
d_gene: .
v_gene: TRBV7-9
abundance: .
j_gene: TRBJ1-2

CDR3nt: TGCAGCGTTGGACAGTACAGCTTCCTATCGCGAGATGGCTACACCTTC
CDR3aa: CSVGQYSFLSRDGYTF
d_gene: .
v_gene: TRBV29-1
abundance: .
j_gene: TRBJ1-2

CDR3nt: TGTGCCAGCAGCTTAGTAGGTCAGGGTAAAATCAATGAGCAGTACTTC
CDR3aa: CASSLVGQGKINEQYF
d_gene: .
v_gene: TRBV11-2
abundance: .
j_gene: TRBJ2-7

CDR3nt: TGTGCTAGCAGCTTCCTATTGGCAGAGGACAACGTGGGCTACACCTTC
CDR3aa: CASSFLLAEDNVGYTF
d_gene: .
v_gene: TRBV7-9
abundance: .
j_gene: TRBJ1-2

CDR3nt: TGTGCCAGCAGGACCCGGGACAACTATGGCTACACCTTC
CDR3aa: CASRTRDNYGYTF
d_gene: .
v_gene: TRBV6-5
abundance: .
j_gene: TRBJ1-2

CDR3nt: TGCGCCAGCAGCCAAGTCGAGGGACAGGGCTTCTACGAGCAGTACTTC
CDR3aa: CASSQVEGQGFYEQYF
d_gene: TRBD1
v_gene: TRBV4-3
abundance: .
j_gene: TRBJ2-7

CDR3nt: TGTGCCAGCAGTAGTTTTCTGAGCACAGATACGCAGTATTTT
CDR3aa: CASSSFLSTDTQYF
d_gene: .
v_gene: TRBV27
abundance: few
j_gene: TRBJ2-3

CDR3nt: TGCAGTGCTAGGTCGGACAGGGGGCCCTACGAGCAGTACTTC
CDR3aa: CSARSDRGPYEQYF
d_gene: TRBD1
v_gene: TRBV20-1
abundance: .
j_gene: TRBJ2-7

CDR3nt: TGTGCCAGCAGTCTCCAGTCGGGAGGCTTCGAGCAGTACTTC
CDR3aa: CASSLQSGGFEQYF
d_gene: TRBD2
v_gene: TRBV27
abundance: .
j_gene: TRBJ2-7

CDR3nt: TGCAGCGCTTTATTTGACAATCCGGGGAACACTGAAGCTTTCTTT
CDR3aa: CSALFDNPGNTEAFF
d_gene: .
v_gene: TRBV29-1
abundance: .
j_gene: TRBJ1-1

CDR3nt: TGCAGCGTTGCGTCAGGGGTAGACACTGAAGCTTTCTTT
CDR3aa: CSVASGVDTEAFF
d_gene: .
v_gene: TRBV29-1
abundance: .
j_gene: TRBJ1-1